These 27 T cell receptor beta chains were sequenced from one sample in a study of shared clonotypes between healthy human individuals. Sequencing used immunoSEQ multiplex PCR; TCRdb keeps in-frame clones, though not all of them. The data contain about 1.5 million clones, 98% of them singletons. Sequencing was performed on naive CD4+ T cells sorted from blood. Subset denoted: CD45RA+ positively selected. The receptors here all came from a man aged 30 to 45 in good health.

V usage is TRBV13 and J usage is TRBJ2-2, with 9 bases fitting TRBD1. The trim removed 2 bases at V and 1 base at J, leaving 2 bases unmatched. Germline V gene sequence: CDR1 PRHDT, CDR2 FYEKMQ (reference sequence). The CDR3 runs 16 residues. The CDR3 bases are TGTGCCAGCAGCTTAAGGGGACAGGGGAACACCGGGGAGCTGTTTTTT. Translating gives CASSLRGQGNTGELFF.

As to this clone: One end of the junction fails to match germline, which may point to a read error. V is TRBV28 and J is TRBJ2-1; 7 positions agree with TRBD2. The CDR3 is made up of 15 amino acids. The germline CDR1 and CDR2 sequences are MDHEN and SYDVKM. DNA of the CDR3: TGTGCCAGCAGTGTATGGCGGGAGAGTGGTAATGAGCAGTTCTTC. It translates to CASSVWRESGNEQFF.

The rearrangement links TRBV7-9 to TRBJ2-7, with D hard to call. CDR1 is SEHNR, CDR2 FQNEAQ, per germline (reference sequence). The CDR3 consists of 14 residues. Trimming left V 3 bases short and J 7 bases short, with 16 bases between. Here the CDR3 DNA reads TGTGCCAGCAGCTTCAATGTCGAAATCTGGGAGCAGTACTTC. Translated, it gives CASSFNVEIWEQYF. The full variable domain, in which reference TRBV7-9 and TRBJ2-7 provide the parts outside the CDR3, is DTGVSQNPRHKITKRGQNVTFRCDPISEHNRLYWYRQTLGQGPEFLTYFQNEAQLEKSRLLSDRFSAERPKGSFSTLEIQRTEQGDSAMYLCASSFNVEIWEQYFGPGTRLTVT.

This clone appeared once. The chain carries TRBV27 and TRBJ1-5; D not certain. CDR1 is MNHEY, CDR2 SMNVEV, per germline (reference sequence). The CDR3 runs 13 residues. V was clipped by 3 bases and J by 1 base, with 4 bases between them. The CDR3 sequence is CASSFQSNQPQHF. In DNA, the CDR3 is TGTGCCAGCAGTTTTCAGAGCAATCAGCCCCAGCATTTT.

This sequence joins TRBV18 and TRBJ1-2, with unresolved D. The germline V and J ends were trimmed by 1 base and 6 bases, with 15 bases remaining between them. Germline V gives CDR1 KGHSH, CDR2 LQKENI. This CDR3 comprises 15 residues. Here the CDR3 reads CASSPLGIIPDGYTF. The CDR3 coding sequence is TGTGCCAGCTCACCACTGGGGATCATTCCGGATGGCTACACCTTC.

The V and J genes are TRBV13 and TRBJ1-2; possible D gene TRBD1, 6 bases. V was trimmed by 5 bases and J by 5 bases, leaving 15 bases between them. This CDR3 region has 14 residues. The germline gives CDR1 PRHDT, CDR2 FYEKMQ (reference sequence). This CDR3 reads CASSDRRGAYGYTF. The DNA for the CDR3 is TGTGCCAGCAGCGACAGACGGGGGGCGTATGGCTACACCTTC. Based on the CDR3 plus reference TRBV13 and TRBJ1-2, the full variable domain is AAGVIQSPRHLIKEKRETATLKCYPIPRHDTVYWYQQGPGQDPQFLISFYEKMQSDKGSIPDRFSAQQFSDYHSELNMSSLELGDSALYFCASSDRRGAYGYTFGSGTRLTVV.

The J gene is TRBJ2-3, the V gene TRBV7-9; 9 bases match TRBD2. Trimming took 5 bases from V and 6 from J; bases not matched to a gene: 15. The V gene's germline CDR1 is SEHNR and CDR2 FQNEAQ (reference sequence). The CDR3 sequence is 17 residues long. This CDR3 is CASSPDRVAGARDTQYF. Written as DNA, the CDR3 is TGTGCCAGCAGCCCCGATCGGGTAGCGGGAGCTAGGGATACGCAGTATTTT.

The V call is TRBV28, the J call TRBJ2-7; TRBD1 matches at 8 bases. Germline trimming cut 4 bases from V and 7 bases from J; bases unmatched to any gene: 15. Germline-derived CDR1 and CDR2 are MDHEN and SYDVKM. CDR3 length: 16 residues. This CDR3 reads CASSSQGQAPGGEQYF. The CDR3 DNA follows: TGTGCCAGCAGTTCCCAGGGACAGGCTCCAGGGGGGGAGCAGTACTTC.

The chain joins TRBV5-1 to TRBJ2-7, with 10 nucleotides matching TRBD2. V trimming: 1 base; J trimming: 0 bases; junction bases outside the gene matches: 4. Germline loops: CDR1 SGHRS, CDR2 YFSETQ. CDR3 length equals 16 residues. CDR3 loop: CASSLRASGSSYEQYF. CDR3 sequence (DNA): TGCGCCAGCAGCTTGCGTGCTAGCGGGAGCTCCTACGAGCAGTACTTC.

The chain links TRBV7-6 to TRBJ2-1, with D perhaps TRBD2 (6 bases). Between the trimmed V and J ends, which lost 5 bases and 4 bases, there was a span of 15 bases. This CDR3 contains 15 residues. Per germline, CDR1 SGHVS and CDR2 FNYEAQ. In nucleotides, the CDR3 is TGTGCCAGCAGCACTCGGGGAGGAATATACAATGAGCAGTTCTTC. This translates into CASSTRGGIYNEQFF. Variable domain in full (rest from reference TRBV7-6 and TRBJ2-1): GAGVSQSPRYKVTKRGQDVALRCDPISGHVSLYWYRQALGQGPEFLTYFNYEAQQDKSGLPNDRFSAERPEGSISTLTIQRTEQRDSAMYRCASSTRGGIYNEQFFGPGTRLTVL.

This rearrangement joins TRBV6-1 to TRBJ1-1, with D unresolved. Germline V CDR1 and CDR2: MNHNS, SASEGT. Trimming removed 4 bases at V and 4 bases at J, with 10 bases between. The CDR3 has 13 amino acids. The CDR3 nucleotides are TGTGCCAGCAGTGTTGGAAGGGCCACTGAAGCTTTCTTT. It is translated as CASSVGRATEAFF.

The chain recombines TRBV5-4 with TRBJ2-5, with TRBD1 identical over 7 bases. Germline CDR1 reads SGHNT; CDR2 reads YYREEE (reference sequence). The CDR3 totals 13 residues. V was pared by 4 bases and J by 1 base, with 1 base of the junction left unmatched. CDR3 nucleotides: TGTGCCAGCAGCCGGGACAGCCAAGAGACCCAGTACTTC. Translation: CASSRDSQETQYF.

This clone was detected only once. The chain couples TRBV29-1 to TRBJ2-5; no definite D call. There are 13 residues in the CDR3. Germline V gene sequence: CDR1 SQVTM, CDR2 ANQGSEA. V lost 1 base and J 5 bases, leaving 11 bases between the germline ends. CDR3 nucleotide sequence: TGCAGCGTTGAAGTCCCGCCCCGGGAGACCCAGTACTTC. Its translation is CSVEVPPRETQYF.

The chain's CDR3 is CASSPLAGVSYEQYF. In DNA, the CDR3 is TGTGCCAGCTCACCTCTAGCGGGAGTCTCCTACGAGCAGTACTTC. The V and J genes are TRBV18 and TRBJ2-7; 10 bases are a match to TRBD2. This CDR3 has 15 amino acids. The V and J ends lost 3 bases and 0 bases, in that order; junction bases with no gene match: 2. Germline V gene sequence: CDR1 KGHSH, CDR2 LQKENI.

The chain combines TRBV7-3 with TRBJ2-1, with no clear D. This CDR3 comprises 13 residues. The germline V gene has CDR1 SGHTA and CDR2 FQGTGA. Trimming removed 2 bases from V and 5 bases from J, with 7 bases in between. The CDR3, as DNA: TGTGCCAGCAGCTTATTCCGGAACAATGAGCAGTTCTTC. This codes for CASSLFRNNEQFF.

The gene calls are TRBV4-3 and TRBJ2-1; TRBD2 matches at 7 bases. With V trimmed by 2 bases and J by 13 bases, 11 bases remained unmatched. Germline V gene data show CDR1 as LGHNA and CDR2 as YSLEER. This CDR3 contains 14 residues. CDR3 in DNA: TGCGCCAGCAGCCAAACTTATCCAACGGGAGGACAGTTCTTC. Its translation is CASSQTYPTGGQFF.

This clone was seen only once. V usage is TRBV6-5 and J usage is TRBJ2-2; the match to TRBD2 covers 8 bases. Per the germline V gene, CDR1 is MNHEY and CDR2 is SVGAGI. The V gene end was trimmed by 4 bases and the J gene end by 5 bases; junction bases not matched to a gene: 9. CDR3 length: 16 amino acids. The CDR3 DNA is TGTGCCAGCAGTTTGGCGGGAGGCTCGGGAACCGGGGAGCTGTTTTTT. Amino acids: CASSLAGGSGTGELFF.

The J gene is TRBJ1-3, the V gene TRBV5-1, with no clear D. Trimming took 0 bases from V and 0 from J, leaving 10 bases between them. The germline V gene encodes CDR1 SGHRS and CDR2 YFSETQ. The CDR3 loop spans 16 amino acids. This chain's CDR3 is CASSLVGPSSGNTIYF. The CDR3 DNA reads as TGCGCCAGCAGCTTGGTTGGCCCGTCCTCTGGAAACACCATATATTTT.

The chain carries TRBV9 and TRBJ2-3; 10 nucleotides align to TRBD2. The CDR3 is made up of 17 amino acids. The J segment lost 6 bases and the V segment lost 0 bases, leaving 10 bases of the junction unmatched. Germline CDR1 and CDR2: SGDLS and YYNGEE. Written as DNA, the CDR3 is TGTGCCAGCAGCGTAGGGACTAGCGGAAAATCGTGGGATACGCAGTATTTT. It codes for CASSVGTSGKSWDTQYF.

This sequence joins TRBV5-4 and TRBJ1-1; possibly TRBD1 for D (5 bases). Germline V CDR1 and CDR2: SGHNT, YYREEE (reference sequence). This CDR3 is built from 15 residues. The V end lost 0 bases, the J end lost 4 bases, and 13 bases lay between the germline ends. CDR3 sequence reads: CASSLGGREGTEAFF. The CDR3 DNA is TGTGCCAGCAGCTTGGGGGGCAGGGAGGGCACTGAAGCTTTCTTT.

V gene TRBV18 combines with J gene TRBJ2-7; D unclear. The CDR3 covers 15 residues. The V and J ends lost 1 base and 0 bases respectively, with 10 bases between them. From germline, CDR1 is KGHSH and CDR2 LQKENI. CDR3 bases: TGTGCCAGCTCACCACAGGGTCCGAGCTCCTACGAGCAGTACTTC. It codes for CASSPQGPSSYEQYF. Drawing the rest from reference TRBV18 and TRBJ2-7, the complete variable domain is NAGVMQNPRHLVRRRGQEARLRCSPMKGHSHVYWYRQLPEEGLKFMVYLQKENIIDESGMPKERFSAEFPKEGPSILRIQQVVRGDSAAYFCASSPQGPSSYEQYFGPGTRLTVT.

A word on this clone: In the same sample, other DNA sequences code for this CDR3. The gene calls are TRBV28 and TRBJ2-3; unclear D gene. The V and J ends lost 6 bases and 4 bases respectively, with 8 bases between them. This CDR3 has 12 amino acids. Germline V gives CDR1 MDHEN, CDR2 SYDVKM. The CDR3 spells CASSSVADTQYF. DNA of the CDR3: TGTGCCAGCAGCAGTGTGGCAGATACGCAGTATTTT.

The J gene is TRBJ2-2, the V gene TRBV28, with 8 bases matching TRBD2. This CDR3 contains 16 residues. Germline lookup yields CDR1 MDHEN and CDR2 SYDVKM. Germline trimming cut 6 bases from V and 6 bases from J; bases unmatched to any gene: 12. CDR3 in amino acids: CASRIPGPGGAGELFF. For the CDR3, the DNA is TGTGCCAGCAGAATTCCGGGACCCGGGGGGGCCGGGGAGCTGTTTTTT.

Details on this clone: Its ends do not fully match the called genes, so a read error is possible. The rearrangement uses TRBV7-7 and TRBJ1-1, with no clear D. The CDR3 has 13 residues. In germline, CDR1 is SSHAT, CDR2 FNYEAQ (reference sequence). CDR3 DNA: TGTGCTAGCAGCTTATCGGAGGACACTGAAGCTTTCTTT. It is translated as CASSLSEDTEAFF.

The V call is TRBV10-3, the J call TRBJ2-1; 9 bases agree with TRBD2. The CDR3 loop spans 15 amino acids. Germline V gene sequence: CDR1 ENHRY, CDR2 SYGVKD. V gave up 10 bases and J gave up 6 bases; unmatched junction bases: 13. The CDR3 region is CASLGVAGAGNEQFF. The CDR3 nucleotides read TGTGCCAGCCTGGGGGTAGCGGGAGCAGGCAATGAGCAGTTCTTC.

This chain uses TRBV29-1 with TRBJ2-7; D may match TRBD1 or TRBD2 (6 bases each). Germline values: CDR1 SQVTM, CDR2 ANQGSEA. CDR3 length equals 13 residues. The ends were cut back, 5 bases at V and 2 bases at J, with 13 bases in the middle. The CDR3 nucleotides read TGCAGCGTTCCCGGGGGCGAACCCTACGAGCAGTACTTC. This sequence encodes CSVPGGEPYEQYF.

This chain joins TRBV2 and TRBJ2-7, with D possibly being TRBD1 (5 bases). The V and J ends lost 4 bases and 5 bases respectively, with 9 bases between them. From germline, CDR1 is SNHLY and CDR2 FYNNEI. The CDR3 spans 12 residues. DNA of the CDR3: TGTGCCAGCAGTGGGACAAAGAACGAGCAGTACTTC. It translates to CASSGTKNEQYF.